What follows are 32 T cell receptor beta chains derived from one specimen sequenced in a study of neurological immune-mediated disorders. Specified time point: longitudinal time-point 3. One entry per CDR3 protein, called by TCRdb with MiXCR from the 5' RACE reads. Here the sample spans roughly 50,000 distinct CDR3 sequences, roughly 13% being singletons. The source material was PBMCs. The receptors were gathered from a male donor with HTLV-1-associated myelopathy (HAM/TSP).

Concerning this clonotype: The junction shows a germline mismatch at one end, possibly a read error. The J gene is TRBJ2-2, the V gene TRBV5-1; D is undetermined. CDR3 length: 14 amino acids. Looked up from germline, CDR1 is SGHRS and CDR2 is YFSETQ. The CDR3 sequence is CARSLSANTWELFF. The CDR3 DNA follows: TGCGCCAGAAGCTTGTCCGCGAACACCTGGGAGCTGTTTTTT.

V and J are TRBV9 and TRBJ2-2; D is uncertain. The V gene lost 4 bases and the J gene lost 6 bases, with 13 bases spanning the gap. This CDR3 spans 14 amino acids. Germline-derived CDR1 and CDR2 are SGDLS and YYNGEE. CDR3 in amino acids: CASSQTVLSGELFF. CDR3 DNA sequence: TGTGCCAGCAGCCAAACGGTCCTCTCCGGGGAGCTGTTTTTT.

This clonotype was counted only a few times. Here the CDR3 DNA reads TGTGCCAGCAGCAAAGGCGAGAGCAACACCATATATTTT. It specifies CASSKGESNTIYF. The gene calls are TRBV9 and TRBJ1-3; no clear D. The V and J ends lost 4 bases and 7 bases respectively, with 12 bases between them. Germline V lookup: CDR1 SGDLS, CDR2 YYNGEE. The CDR3 consists of 13 residues.

In its sample, this clonotype was seen many times. The chain carries TRBV6-1 and TRBJ1-6; 12 bases agree with TRBD1. The junction had 5 bases not matched to a gene; V was cut back by 5 bases and J by 6 bases. The germline V gene encodes CDR1 MNHNS and CDR2 SASEGT. The CDR3 runs 16 residues. CDR3 protein: CASSNRDRGLNSPLHF. The CDR3 region has the DNA TGTGCCAGCAGTAACCGGGACAGGGGGCTTAATTCACCCCTCCACTTT.

This clonotype has a count of ten or more. The chain is built from TRBV5-6 and TRBJ2-7; TRBD1 agrees at 9 bases. CDR3 length: 14 residues. Germline CDR1 reads SGHDT; CDR2 reads YYEEEE. V shed 4 bases, J shed 5 bases, and the junction held 7 bases outside the gene matches. The chain's CDR3 is CASSGTGGIDEQYF. The DNA of the CDR3 is TGTGCCAGCAGCGGAACAGGGGGCATCGACGAGCAGTACTTC.

This clonotype showed up many times. The chain links TRBV2 to TRBJ2-7; TRBD1 matches at 7 bases. CDR1 and CDR2 (germline): SNHLY, FYNNEI. V lost 4 bases to trimming and J lost 3 bases; unmatched junction nucleotides: 3. The length of the CDR3 is 13 residues. The CDR3 sequence is CASSGTGNYEQYF. CDR3 bases: TGTGCCAGCAGTGGGACAGGAAACTACGAGCAGTACTTC.

This clonotype has a count of ten or more. The chain joins TRBV5-1 to TRBJ2-5; TRBD2 is a possible D gene (6 bases). The CDR3 is 15 residues long. Germline V gives CDR1 SGHRS, CDR2 YFSETQ. Trimming shortened V by 3 bases and J by 2 bases, and 14 bases separated the two germline ends. The CDR3 spells CASSSWRAGQETQYF. The CDR3 DNA reads as TGCGCCAGCAGCTCCTGGAGGGCAGGGCAAGAGACCCAGTACTTC.

This clonotype showed up many times. The chain is built from TRBV18 and TRBJ2-2; maybe TRBD1 (5 bases). V gave up 1 base and J gave up 1 base, with 10 bases separating them. Germline loops: CDR1 KGHSH, CDR2 LQKENI. The CDR3 is 16 amino acids. CDR3 nucleotide sequence: TGTGCCAGCTCACCACTCGACAGATTGAACACCGGGGAGCTGTTTTTT. The encoded protein is CASSPLDRLNTGELFF.

This clonotype was seen only a few times. The rearrangement joins TRBV9 to TRBJ2-3; D ambiguous. There are 15 residues in the CDR3. CDR1 SGDLS and CDR2 YYNGEE come from the germline V gene. The germline V and J ends were trimmed by 0 bases and 6 bases, with 14 bases remaining between them. CDR3: CASSVEGRRMDTQYF. The CDR3 DNA follows: TGTGCCAGCAGCGTAGAGGGTCGTCGTATGGATACGCAGTATTTT.

The sample holds many counts of this clonotype. The V gene is TRBV4-3, the J gene TRBJ2-6; 9 positions agree with TRBD1. Germline V gene lookup returns CDR1 LGHNA and CDR2 YSLEER. With 8 bases clipped from V and 0 bases from J, the junction kept 5 bases outside the gene matches. CDR3 length equals 16 residues. CDR3 sequence reads: CASGPGQGSGANVLTF. The CDR3 coding sequence is TGCGCCAGCGGTCCGGGACAGGGCTCTGGGGCCAACGTCCTGACTTTC.

Notes on this clonotype: Just one base apart from a much larger clone, this may be a read error. The chain carries TRBV5-1 and TRBJ2-3; D unclear. Between the trimmed V and J ends, which lost 8 bases and 2 bases, there was a span of 18 bases. CDR1 is SGHRS, CDR2 YFSETQ, per germline. The CDR3 extends over 15 amino acids. The CDR3 DNA reads TGCGCCAGAAGCCCCCTAGGCACTCCCACAGATACGCAGTATTTT. Its translation is CARSPLGTPTDTQYF.

This clonotype was seen at least ten times. The chain combines TRBV12-3 or TRBV12-4 with TRBJ1-2; no clear D gene. The CDR3 covers 12 residues. Trimming left V 8 bases short and J 4 bases short, with 11 bases between. CDR3 DNA sequence: TGTGCCAGCGGGGAGGGTATCTATGGCTACACCTTC. As protein: CASGEGIYGYTF.

This clonotype has a count of ten or more. The V and J genes are TRBV7-9 and TRBJ2-5; TRBD1 is a possible D gene (5 bases). The germline V and J ends were trimmed by 3 bases and 0 bases, with 11 bases remaining between them. Germline CDR1 is SEHNR and CDR2 is FQNEAQ (reference sequence). There are 15 residues in the CDR3. The CDR3 here is CASSFGHAYQETQYF. The CDR3 nucleotides are TGTGCCAGCAGCTTCGGACACGCTTACCAAGAGACCCAGTACTTC.

This clonotype occurred many times. The chain uses TRBV5-1 and TRBJ2-7, with D perhaps assigned TRBD1 or TRBD2 (5 bases each). CDR1 and CDR2 from the germline V gene are SGHRS and YFSETQ. V shed 0 bases and J shed 1 base, with 17 bases lying between them. This CDR3 has 17 amino acids. The CDR3: CASSLGPPGRESYEQYF. CDR3 coding DNA: TGCGCCAGCAGCTTGGGGCCCCCTGGCAGGGAGTCCTACGAGCAGTACTTC.

This clonotype showed up many times. The V gene is TRBV9, the J gene TRBJ2-1, with 7 bases matching TRBD2. After removal of 0 bases from V and 2 bases from J, the junction contained 5 bases not matched to a gene. This CDR3 comprises 16 residues. CDR1 is SGDLS and CDR2 is YYNGEE in the germline V gene. DNA for the CDR3: TGTGCCAGCAGCGTAGACCCTAGCGGAACCTACAATGAGCAGTTCTTC. Its protein product is CASSVDPSGTYNEQFF.

In its sample, this clonotype was seen many times. J is TRBJ1-2 and V is TRBV2; D is unresolved. Trimming stripped 6 bases from V and 0 bases from J, with 11 bases between. Germline assignment: CDR1 SNHLY and CDR2 FYNNEI. This CDR3 comprises 14 residues. In DNA, the CDR3 is TGTGCCAGCAGGCCAGCGGTAGCTAACTATGGCTACACCTTC. This encodes CASRPAVANYGYTF.

This clonotype was counted many times. The chain uses TRBV29-1 and TRBJ2-2; 9 bases are shared with TRBD1. The germline V gene has CDR1 SQVTM and CDR2 ANQGSEA. The length of the CDR3 is 13 residues. Trimming cost V 7 bases and J 4 bases; bases outside gene matches: 4. The CDR3 DNA sequence: TGCAGCGGGGGACAGGGACGCACCGGGGAGCTGTTTTTT. Protein sequence: CSGGQGRTGELFF.

This clonotype was observed many times. This sequence joins TRBV4-2 and TRBJ2-5; D assignment may be TRBD1 or TRBD2 (5 bases each). The CDR3 loop spans 15 amino acids. Germline values: CDR1 LGHNA, CDR2 YNFKEQ. The V end lost 1 base, the J end lost 3 bases, and 12 bases lay between the germline ends. In DNA, the CDR3 is TGTGCCAGCAGCCAAGGGGACCCCCTGGAAGAGACCCAGTACTTC. Translated: CASSQGDPLEETQYF.

J is TRBJ2-7 and V is TRBV27; 7 bases map to TRBD1. Germline CDR1 MNHEY, CDR2 SMNVEV (reference sequence). V shed 5 bases, J shed 4 bases, and the junction held 8 bases outside the gene matches. The CDR3 covers 14 residues. Here the CDR3 reads CASSRDRVMYEQYF. Here the CDR3 DNA reads TGTGCCAGCAGTCGAGACAGGGTGATGTACGAGCAGTACTTC.

This sequence joins TRBV5-5 and TRBJ2-1; the D is unclear. The V end was cut by 0 bases, the J end by 1 base, with 14 bases between. The CDR3 sequence is 17 residues long. CDR1 SGHKS and CDR2 YYEKEE come from the germline V gene (reference sequence). The CDR3 spells CASSLETGGTSYNEQFF. The CDR3 nucleotides read TGTGCCAGCAGCTTGGAAACGGGCGGAACGTCCTACAATGAGCAGTTCTTC.

This clonotype came up many times. V gene TRBV5-1 combines with J gene TRBJ1-5; no definite D call. Germline assignment: CDR1 SGHRS and CDR2 YFSETQ. CDR3 length: 16 amino acids. Trimming took 0 bases from V and 3 from J, leaving 13 bases between them. In nucleotides, the CDR3 is TGCGCCAGCAGCTTGGTTGGCAATGCTGACAATCAGCCCCAGCATTTT. Protein product: CASSLVGNADNQPQHF.

At least ten counts were recorded for this clonotype. J is TRBJ2-7 and V is TRBV20-1, with D unresolved. V lost 3 bases and J lost 9, with 12 bases in between. There are 11 residues in the CDR3. Germline V gives CDR1 DFQATT, CDR2 SNEGSKA (reference sequence). This CDR3 is CSASGSPGQYF. The DNA of the CDR3 is TGCAGTGCTAGTGGATCCCCTGGGCAGTACTTC.

At least ten counts were recorded for this clonotype. The chain uses TRBV5-6 and TRBJ2-3; D is undetermined. CDR1 is SGHDT and CDR2 is YYEEEE in the germline V gene. Trimming left V 4 bases short and J 3 bases short, with 15 bases between. The CDR3 has 15 amino acids. CDR3 nucleotides: TGTGCCAGCAGCCCGGTGGTGGCGCAGACAGATACGCAGTATTTT. It specifies CASSPVVAQTDTQYF.

This rearrangement joins TRBV20-1 to TRBJ2-3; 10 positions match TRBD2. Germline CDR1 is DFQATT and CDR2 is SNEGSKA (reference sequence). Trimming removed 1 base from V and 5 bases from J; junction bases left unmatched: 6. CDR3 length: 15 residues. The CDR3 DNA sequence: TGCAGTGCTAGAGCTTTAGCGGGGGGCAGAGATACGCAGTATTTT. It yields the protein CSARALAGGRDTQYF.

This clonotype appeared once. A much bigger clone sits one base away, suggesting this may be a read error. This likely comes from a read error, as the CDR3 has no conserved phenylalanine or tryptophan at its end. CDR3 sequence reads: CASSPDNYEQYL. DNA of the CDR3: TGTGCCAGCTCACCCGACAACTACGAGCAGTACTTA. The V call is TRBV18, the J call TRBJ2-7; D gene uncertain. The CDR3 contains 12 residues. Trimming took off 3 bases at V and 3 bases at J, with 6 bases between the two ends. CDR1 and CDR2 (germline): KGHSH, LQKENI.

The gene calls are TRBV10-3 and TRBJ2-7; tentative D call: TRBD2 (7 bases). With 4 bases removed from V and 1 base from J, the gap between germline ends came to 17 bases. CDR1 ENHRY and CDR2 SYGVKD come from the germline V gene. CDR3 length: 16 residues. For the CDR3, the DNA is TGTGCCATCAGTGGGGGGCGCGGGGGCAGGTCCTACGAGCAGTACTTC. This translates into CAISGGRGGRSYEQYF.

The sample holds many counts of this clonotype. The chain employs TRBV5-6 and TRBJ2-7; tentative D call: TRBD2 (6 bases). Deletions cut 4 bases from V and 3 bases from J, with 17 bases between. CDR1 and CDR2 from the germline V gene are SGHDT and YYEEEE. The CDR3 has 15 residues. This chain's CDR3 is CASSPPGLLGYEQYF. The CDR3 DNA follows: TGTGCCAGCAGCCCTCCGGGACTTCTCGGCTACGAGCAGTACTTC.

This clonotype was counted ten times or more. This chain links TRBV15 with TRBJ2-1, with TRBD1 as a possible D gene (5 bases). Germline V gives CDR1 LNHNV, CDR2 YYDKDF (reference sequence). Trimming pared 5 bases from V and 4 bases from J, leaving 9 bases between. This CDR3 has 13 amino acids. The CDR3: CATSAGPYNEQFF. In nucleotides, the CDR3 is TGTGCCACCAGCGCAGGGCCATACAATGAGCAGTTCTTC.

This clonotype was counted many times. V is TRBV20-1 and J is TRBJ1-4; D gene uncertain. The CDR3 totals 15 residues. Germline lookup yields CDR1 DFQATT and CDR2 SNEGSKA (reference sequence). V was pared by 3 bases and J by 8 bases, with 19 bases between. The CDR3, as DNA: TGCAGTGCTAGTCCAAGTCCGGGGAGAGGGGAAAAACTGTTTTTT. Translating it yields CSASPSPGRGEKLFF.

The sample holds many counts of this clonotype. The chain couples TRBV20-1 to TRBJ1-2, with D possibly being TRBD1 (5 bases). V was trimmed by 1 base and J by 7 bases, leaving 19 bases between them. CDR1 and CDR2 (germline): DFQATT, SNEGSKA (reference sequence). The CDR3 is 15 amino acids. CDR3 region: CSARVMRQGSSGYTF. For the CDR3, the DNA is TGCAGTGCTAGAGTCATGAGGCAGGGAAGCTCTGGCTACACCTTC.

This rearrangement joins TRBV27 to TRBJ1-1; D possibly corresponds to TRBD1 (5 bases). The CDR3 has 13 amino acids. CDR1 and CDR2 from the germline V gene are MNHEY and SMNVEV (reference sequence). V was cut by 10 bases and J by 5 bases, with 17 bases left in between. CDR3 sequence reads: CATRWGTLTEAFF. CDR3 bases: TGTGCCACCCGGTGGGGGACTTTGACTGAAGCTTTCTTT.

In this sample, this clonotype turned up many times. The rearrangement uses TRBV5-1 and TRBJ2-3, with 7 positions matching TRBD1. The CDR3 contains 14 residues. CDR1 is SGHRS, CDR2 YFSETQ, per germline. Germline trimming cut 7 bases from V and 5 bases from J; bases unmatched to any gene: 10. The CDR3: CASSGQDLRDTQYF. CDR3 bases: TGCGCCAGCTCTGGACAGGACCTACGAGATACGCAGTATTTT.